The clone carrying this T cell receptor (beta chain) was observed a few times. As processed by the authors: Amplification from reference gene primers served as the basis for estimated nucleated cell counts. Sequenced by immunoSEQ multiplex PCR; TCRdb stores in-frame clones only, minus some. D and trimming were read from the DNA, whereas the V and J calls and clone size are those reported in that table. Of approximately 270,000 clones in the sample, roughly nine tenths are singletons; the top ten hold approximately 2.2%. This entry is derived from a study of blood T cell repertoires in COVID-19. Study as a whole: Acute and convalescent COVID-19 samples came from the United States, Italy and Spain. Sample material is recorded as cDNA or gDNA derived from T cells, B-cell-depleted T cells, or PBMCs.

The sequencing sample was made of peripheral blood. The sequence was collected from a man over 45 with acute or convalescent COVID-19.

CDR3 coding DNA: TGTGCCAGCAGCTTAAACGGGGGGTCCTACAATGAGCAGTTCTTC. This encodes CASSLNGGSYNEQFF. This chain links TRBV7-3 with TRBJ2-1; TRBD2 matches at 7 bases. V was clipped by 1 base and J by 1 base; unmatched bases: 1. The CDR3 runs 15 residues. Germline CDR1 SGHTA, CDR2 FQGTGA. Using reference TRBV7-3 and TRBJ2-1 for the parts outside the CDR3, the full variable domain is GAGVSQTPSNKVTEKGKYVELRCDPISGHTALYWYRQSLGQGPEFLIYFQGTGAADDSGLPNDRFFAVRPEGSVSTLKIQRTERGDSAVYLCASSLNGGSYNEQFFGPGTRLTVL.